A selection of T cell receptor beta chains follows, all from one sample in a study of early T cells in non-severe SARS-CoV-2 infection. TCRdb re-analysed the 5' RACE reads in MiXCR, keeping a single row per CDR3 protein. This table holds some 53,000 distinct CDR3 sequences, 8% to 8.5% found once. Sequenced input: whole blood. These receptors all stem from an adult who was a healthcare worker with PCR-confirmed SARS-CoV-2 infection or an uninfected control (not recorded which). Both conserved end residues are part of each CDR3. D genes are given only for firm matches. Clone size is shown for a subset of rows, as once, few, many or a class of expanded clone.

V: TRBV29-1; D: -; size: few; J: TRBJ2-1; length: 16; CDR3: CSVEGPNRRSYNEQFF; DNA: TGCAGCGTTGAAGGTCCAAACCGGCGCTCCTACAATGAGCAGTTCTTC
V: TRBV7-9; D: -; size: -; J: TRBJ2-7; length: 14; CDR3: CASSPERAPYEQYF; DNA: TGTGCCAGCAGCCCCGAGCGCGCACCCTACGAGCAGTACTTC
V: TRBV9; D: TRBD1; size: -; J: TRBJ1-1; length: 14; CDR3: CASSGGQGNTEAFF; DNA: TGTGCCAGCAGCGGCGGACAGGGGAACACTGAAGCTTTCTTT
V: TRBV4-1; D: TRBD1; size: many; J: TRBJ1-1; length: 18; CDR3: CASSPHLTGPTMNTEAFF; DNA: TGCGCCAGCAGCCCCCACTTGACAGGGCCCACCATGAACACTGAAGCTTTCTTT
V: TRBV21-1; D: -; size: many; J: TRBJ2-3; length: 18; CDR3: CASSSQSRRQSPVDTQYF; DNA: TGTGCCAGCAGCTCACAAAGTCGCCGACAGTCCCCGGTAGATACGCAGTATTTT
V: TRBV2; D: -; size: few; J: TRBJ1-4; length: 16; CDR3: CASSSTWTGGSEKLFF; DNA: TGTGCCAGCAGTAGCACCTGGACGGGCGGGAGTGAAAAACTGTTTTTT
V: TRBV10-3; D: TRBD1; size: few; J: TRBJ1-4; length: 14; CDR3: CAISEGQDNEKLFF; DNA: TGTGCCATCAGTGAGGGACAGGATAATGAAAAACTGTTTTTT
V: TRBV7-3; D: TRBD2; size: few; J: TRBJ2-1; length: 17; CDR3: CASSLGSGRVSYNEQFF; DNA: TGTGCCAGCAGCTTAGGTAGCGGGAGAGTCTCCTACAATGAGCAGTTCTTC
V: TRBV18; D: TRBD1; size: -; J: TRBJ1-1; length: 15; CDR3: CASSPRQGGNTEAFF; DNA: TGTGCCAGCTCACCCAGACAGGGGGGGAACACTGAAGCTTTCTTT
V: TRBV7-6; D: -; size: many; J: TRBJ1-1; length: 15; CDR3: CASSRLGAENTEAFF; DNA: TGTGCCAGCAGCCGGCTCGGAGCGGAGAACACTGAAGCTTTCTTT
V: TRBV7-9; D: -; size: few; J: TRBJ1-2; length: 13; CDR3: CASSLGGGVGYTF; DNA: TGTGCCAGCAGCTTAGGCGGCGGGGTTGGCTACACCTTC
V: TRBV3-1; D: -; size: once; J: TRBJ1-1; length: 14; CDR3: CASSPGDWSGEAFF; DNA: TGTGCCAGCTCACCGGGGGATTGGAGTGGTGAAGCTTTCTTT
V: TRBV18; D: -; size: -; J: TRBJ1-2; length: 15; CDR3: CASSPPAGGNYGYTF; DNA: TGTGCCAGCTCACCACCGGCCGGTGGGAACTATGGCTACACCTTC
V: TRBV3-1; D: -; size: many; J: TRBJ1-2; length: 12; CDR3: CASSHPAGGYTF; DNA: TGTGCCAGCAGCCACCCCGCGGGTGGCTACACCTTC
V: TRBV12-3/TRBV12-4; D: -; size: -; J: TRBJ1-2; length: 15; CDR3: CASSGPQGPNYGYTF; DNA: TGTGCCAGCAGTGGCCCCCAGGGCCCTAACTATGGCTACACCTTC
V: TRBV7-9; D: -; size: -; J: TRBJ2-7; length: 13; CDR3: CASSLAGTYEQYF; DNA: TGTGCCAGCAGCTTAGCTGGAACCTACGAGCAGTACTTC
V: TRBV7-6; D: -; size: many; J: TRBJ2-5; length: 14; CDR3: CASSLGGAGETQYF; DNA: TGTGCCAGCAGCTTAGGCGGCGCCGGGGAGACCCAGTACTTC
V: TRBV6-6; D: -; size: few; J: TRBJ2-1; length: 12; CDR3: CASSYSIDEQFF; DNA: TGTGCCAGCAGTTACTCGATCGATGAGCAGTTCTTC
V: TRBV30; D: -; size: -; J: TRBJ1-3; length: 12; CDR3: CAWKVDGNTIYF; DNA: TGTGCCTGGAAAGTTGACGGAAACACCATATATTTT
V: TRBV27; D: -; size: -; J: TRBJ2-7; length: 13; CDR3: CASSLPNGYEQYF; DNA: TGTGCCAGCAGTTTACCGAATGGGTACGAGCAGTACTTC
V: TRBV2; D: TRBD2; size: many; J: TRBJ2-7; length: 14; CDR3: CASIRLAGVEEQYF; DNA: TGTGCCAGCATCCGGCTAGCGGGAGTTGAAGAGCAGTACTTC
V: TRBV19; D: TRBD1; size: few; J: TRBJ1-4; length: 14; CDR3: CASTGTGGIEKLFF; DNA: TGTGCCAGTACCGGGACAGGGGGAATTGAAAAACTGTTTTTT
V: TRBV28; D: -; size: few; J: TRBJ2-5; length: 14; CDR3: CASMVFGREETQYF; DNA: TGTGCCAGCATGGTCTTCGGCCGGGAAGAGACCCAGTACTTC
V: TRBV6-5; D: -; size: many; J: TRBJ1-5; length: 13; CDR3: CASQRGVNQPQHF; DNA: TGTGCCAGCCAGAGGGGCGTTAATCAGCCCCAGCATTTT
V: TRBV19; D: TRBD2; size: many; J: TRBJ2-1; length: 16; CDR3: CASSTLTSGRAHEQFF; DNA: TGTGCCAGTAGTACCCTGACTAGCGGGAGGGCCCATGAGCAGTTCTTC
V: TRBV28; D: -; size: many; J: TRBJ2-1; length: 12; CDR3: CASSLFPNEQFF; DNA: TGTGCCAGCAGTTTATTTCCCAATGAGCAGTTCTTC
V: TRBV12-5; D: TRBD1; size: few; J: TRBJ2-5; length: 14; CDR3: CASGRDSQSYTQYF; DNA: TGTGCTAGTGGCCGGGACAGTCAGTCGTACACCCAGTACTTC
V: TRBV29-1; D: -; size: few; J: TRBJ2-7; length: 14; CDR3: CSAVDSRGDYEQYF; DNA: TGCAGCGCGGTCGACAGCCGCGGCGACTACGAGCAGTACTTC
V: TRBV23-1; D: TRBD1; size: -; J: TRBJ1-1; length: 19; CDR3: CASSHPEHGDRGRRTEAFF; DNA: TGCGCCAGCAGTCATCCGGAGCACGGGGACAGGGGGCGAAGAACTGAAGCTTTCTTT
V: TRBV2; D: TRBD1; size: few; J: TRBJ1-1; length: 14; CDR3: CASSEGGGDTEAFF; DNA: TGTGCCAGCAGTGAGGGAGGGGGCGACACTGAAGCTTTCTTT
V: TRBV7-9; D: TRBD2; size: many; J: TRBJ2-3; length: 21; CDR3: CASSPVPMTSGRAWPPGTQYF; DNA: TGTGCCAGCAGCCCCGTCCCTATGACTAGCGGGAGGGCCTGGCCCCCAGGCACGCAGTATTTT